What follows are 9 T cell receptor beta chains derived from one specimen sequenced in a study of molecular identifiers for immune sequencing clone quantification. Each CDR3 protein gets one entry after TCRdb re-called the PCR reads with MiXCR. The data contain under 600,000 distinct CDR3 sequences, 25% of them singletons. Source material: naive CD8+ T cells from blood, with Jurkat cell RNA spiked in. As for subset: FACS-sorted CD8+CD4-CCR7+CD45RA+ naive T cells. The receptors were sampled from a human donor in good health. Some libraries in this study had Jurkat cell RNA spiked in.

The chain employs TRBV20-1 and TRBJ2-2; weak D call: TRBD2 (6 bases). V gave up 4 bases and J gave up 1 base, with 19 bases separating them. Germline V gene lookup returns CDR1 DFQATT and CDR2 SNEGSKA (reference sequence). The CDR3 sequence is 17 residues long. The CDR3 DNA sequence: TGCAGTGCTAAGGACTATCATAATCTGGAGAACACCGGGGAGCTGTTTTTT. It yields the protein CSAKDYHNLENTGELFF.

The chain couples TRBV2 to TRBJ2-2; possible D gene TRBD1, 5 bases. In germline, CDR1 is SNHLY, CDR2 FYNNEI. The CDR3 spans 13 residues. V lost 4 bases and J 6 bases, leaving 9 bases between the germline ends. Written as DNA, the CDR3 is TGTGCCAGCAGTGGATGGGGCGCCGGGGAGCTGTTTTTT. Its protein is CASSGWGAGELFF.

Ten or more counts support this clonotype. The rearrangement uses TRBV28 and TRBJ2-5, with a weak D call TRBD2 (6 bases). Per the germline V gene, CDR1 is MDHEN and CDR2 is SYDVKM. The V and J ends lost 6 bases and 1 base respectively, with 12 bases between them. The CDR3 consists of 14 residues. The CDR3 DNA sequence: TGTGCCAGCAGACGCCAGGGAGGCCAAGAGACCCAGTACTTC. This encodes CASRRQGGQETQYF.

In this sample, this clonotype turned up a few times. The chain uses TRBV4-3 and TRBJ2-3, with a weak D call TRBD1 (6 bases). This CDR3 spans 16 amino acids. Germline V CDR1 and CDR2: LGHNA, YSLEER. Between the trimmed V and J ends, which lost 4 bases and 0 bases, there was a span of 14 bases. The CDR3 DNA sequence: TGCGCCAGCAGCCCCCATATAGGGGGTAGCACAGATACGCAGTATTTT. The encoded protein is CASSPHIGGSTDTQYF.

The chain joins TRBV18 to TRBJ2-2, with unresolved D. Trimming stripped 2 bases from V and 3 bases from J, with 7 bases between. This CDR3 comprises 14 residues. Germline V lookup: CDR1 KGHSH, CDR2 LQKENI. CDR3 nucleotide sequence: TGTGCCAGCTCACCAGGAGACGACACCGGGGAGCTGTTTTTT. This sequence encodes CASSPGDDTGELFF.

About this clonotype itself: Its ends do not fully match the called genes, so a read error is possible. The chain is built from TRBV27 and TRBJ2-2; D possibly matches TRBD1 or TRBD2 (5 bases each). The CDR3 is 16 amino acids. In germline, CDR1 is MNHEY, CDR2 SMNVEV (reference sequence). CDR3 sequence reads: CASSLLAGIGAGALFF. As DNA, the CDR3 is TGTGCCAGCAGTTTATTAGCCGGGATAGGGGCCGGGGCGCTGTTTTTT.

In regard to this clonotype: It may be a read error: a sequence one base away is much more abundant. V is TRBV7-9 and J is TRBJ2-3, with D possibly matching TRBD1 (5 bases). This CDR3 is 14 amino acids long. V was trimmed by 5 bases and J by 2 bases, leaving 11 bases between them. Germline values: CDR1 SEHNR, CDR2 FQNEAQ (reference sequence). The CDR3 here is CASSPDSNTDTQYF. The DNA of the CDR3 is TGTGCCAGCAGCCCCGACAGCAACACAGATACGCAGTATTTT.

In this sample, this clonotype turned up a few times. The chain uses TRBV4-3 and TRBJ2-1; D gene unclear. The ends were cut back, 4 bases at V and 0 bases at J, with 10 bases in the middle. Germline values: CDR1 LGHNA, CDR2 YSLEER. This CDR3 comprises 15 residues. The CDR3 protein is CASSRATGSYNEQFF. The CDR3 DNA follows: TGCGCCAGCAGCCGCGCAACCGGCTCCTACAATGAGCAGTTCTTC.

In its sample, this clonotype was seen many times. This CDR3 reads CATSSDRDYEQYF. In nucleotides, the CDR3 is TGTGCCACCAGCAGCGACCGGGATTACGAGCAGTACTTC. The rearrangement uses TRBV15 and TRBJ2-7; maybe TRBD2 (5 bases). The CDR3 is 13 residues long. The V and J ends lost 3 bases and 4 bases respectively, with 10 bases between them. Germline V gives CDR1 LNHNV, CDR2 YYDKDF (reference sequence).